These 9 T cell receptor beta chains were all obtained from the same sample, sequenced in a study of T-cell reconstitution after alpha-beta-depleted transplantation in children. Unique molecular identifiers were used to barcode this TCRbeta library. From the PCR reads, TCRdb called clonotypes with MiXCR, one entry per CDR3 protein. The sample consists of 350,000 to 450,000 distinct CDR3 sequences, around 20% of them appearing once. The specimen was PBMCs from the stem cell graft donor, collected from the stem cell graft. These receptors all stem from a human donor who donated a stem cell graft to a child with acute myeloid leukemia.

Many counts were recorded for this clonotype. The genes are TRBV20-1 and TRBJ2-1; 7 bases fit TRBD1. The trim removed 6 bases at V and 7 bases at J, leaving 9 bases unmatched. This CDR3 has 13 amino acids. CDR1 DFQATT and CDR2 SNEGSKA come from the germline V gene (reference sequence). The CDR3 DNA reads TGCAGTGCGGCCGACAGGGTCGGGAATGAGCAGTTCTTC. Amino acids: CSAADRVGNEQFF.

The chain links TRBV7-6 to TRBJ2-1; no firm D call. V lost 5 bases and J 0 bases, leaving 11 bases between the germline ends. Germline assignment: CDR1 SGHVS and CDR2 FNYEAQ. CDR3 length: 15 residues. CDR3: CASSRAASSYNEQFF. The CDR3 nucleotides are TGTGCCAGCAGCAGGGCGGCTAGCTCCTACAATGAGCAGTTCTTC.

This clonotype was observed a few times. This sequence joins TRBV12-3 or TRBV12-4 and TRBJ1-5; tentative D call: TRBD1 (5 bases). V was clipped by 5 bases and J by 0 bases, with 11 bases between them. The CDR3 spans 15 residues. The CDR3 sequence is CASSPGDASNQPQHF. Written as DNA, the CDR3 is TGTGCCAGCAGTCCCGGGGACGCTAGCAATCAGCCCCAGCATTTT.

The chain has TRBV5-1 and TRBJ2-5; D not certain. V lost 1 base to trimming and J lost 5 bases, with 9 bases between them. Germline values: CDR1 SGHRS, CDR2 YFSETQ. This CDR3 is built from 13 residues. The CDR3 DNA follows: TGCGCCAGCAGCTTGTATGTCTTCGAGACCCAGTACTTC. It translates to CASSLYVFETQYF.

This clonotype was counted only a few times. This chain links TRBV24-1 with TRBJ2-1, with a tentative D call TRBD1 (6 bases). The CDR3 is 18 residues long. Germline V lookup: CDR1 KGHDR, CDR2 SFDVKD. The ends were cut back, 2 bases at V and 2 bases at J, with 18 bases in the middle. CDR3 amino acids: CATSDWKTGKIPYNEQFF. CDR3 DNA: TGTGCCACCAGTGATTGGAAAACAGGGAAGATCCCCTACAATGAGCAGTTCTTC.

The CDR3 spells CASSLGLRDTNQPQHF. CDR3 coding DNA: TGTGCCAGCAGCTTAGGCCTCCGGGACACCAATCAGCCCCAGCATTTT. The chain is built from TRBV13 and TRBJ1-5; D perhaps matches TRBD1 (6 bases). Germline-derived CDR1 and CDR2 are PRHDT and FYEKMQ (reference sequence). The CDR3 loop spans 16 amino acids. V was shortened by 0 bases and J by 3 bases, with 12 bases between the two germline ends.

The genes are TRBV28 and TRBJ2-5; 8 nucleotides match TRBD1. Trimming took 5 bases from V and 5 from J; bases not matched to a gene: 13. This CDR3 comprises 16 residues. Germline values: CDR1 MDHEN, CDR2 SYDVKM. CDR3 coding DNA: TGTGCCAGCAGTAGAACGACAGGGGATATTTGGGAGACCCAGTACTTC. It encodes CASSRTTGDIWETQYF.

This clonotype came up many times. The chain has TRBV27 and TRBJ1-1, with D possibly TRBD1 on 5 matching bases. Germline V gene sequence: CDR1 MNHEY, CDR2 SMNVEV (reference sequence). The CDR3 runs to 14 residues. Trimming removed 5 bases at V and 4 bases at J, with 14 bases between. CDR3 region: CASSPQGRFTEAFF. DNA of the CDR3: TGTGCCAGCAGTCCTCAGGGACGCTTCACTGAAGCTTTCTTT.

The J gene is TRBJ2-2, the V gene TRBV10-3; 9 bases are shared with TRBD1. The V segment lost 6 bases and the J segment 1 base; nucleotides outside the gene matches: 3. This CDR3 comprises 15 residues. Germline CDR1 reads ENHRY; CDR2 reads SYGVKD. CDR3 in amino acids: CAIRRQGGNTGELFF. The CDR3 nucleotides are TGTGCCATCAGAAGACAGGGGGGGAACACCGGGGAGCTGTTTTTT.